This TCR beta chain is drawn from a study of shared clonotypes between healthy human individuals. Study-wide results and limits: The generation probabilities recorded for non-shared clonotypes fell below those of clonotypes shared by all four donors. Rarefaction exposed incomplete sorted-subset sequencing despite large depth. Naive subsets generally exceeded memory subsets in estimated richness.

The table came from immunoSEQ multiplex PCR; TCRdb's copy has only in-frame clones and leaves some out. This sample has 2 million to 2.5 million clones, with under 97% found just once. To note about this clone: The antigen remains unidentified.

CDR3 length: 12 residues. Germline V CDR1 and CDR2: SGHTS, YDEGEE. Partitioning of CD4+ cells yielded a CD45RA+ naive subset and a CD45RA-negative memory subset. Sequenced material: naive CD4+ T cells sorted from blood. Subset indicated: CD45RA+ positively selected. This TCR was recovered from a young man in good health. V usage is TRBV5-8 and J usage is TRBJ1-5; a possible D gene is TRBD1 (5 bases). The CDR3 DNA sequence: TGTGCAAGTCAGGGTCTCAATCAGCCCCAGCATTTT. Translating gives CASQGLNQPQHF.